The clone carrying this T cell receptor (beta chain) was seen ten or more times. Its antigen is unidentified. Found in a library prepared for alpha chains, this beta chain is an off-target read, and its abundance has little meaning. Germline V gene data show CDR1 as SGHTA and CDR2 as FQGNSA. Trimming left V 7 bases short and J 2 bases short, with 11 bases between. This CDR3 comprises 13 residues. This sample was included in a study of spatial heterogeneity in lung cancer. The time point denotes: sample taken at primary tumor resection. Study-level findings and limits: Expanded alpha and beta TCR counts within tumors tracked tumor mutation counts.

TCRdb recomputed calls from the 5' RACE reads with MiXCR, one row per CDR3 protein. The table shows fewer than 15,000 distinct CDR3 sequences, with 5.5% to 6% occurring only once. The gene calls are TRBV7-2 and TRBJ1-2; TRBD1 is a possible D gene (5 bases). The receptor's source is a female donor with early-stage non-small cell lung cancer. Sequences were derived from lung tumor tissue, sampled at surgery. CDR3 in amino acids: CASTPGPNYGYTF. The CDR3 bases are TGTGCCAGCACCCCAGGGCCAAACTATGGCTACACCTTC. Full variable domain (outside the CDR3, taken from reference TRBV7-2 and TRBJ1-2): GAGVSQSPSNKVTEKGKDVELRCDPISGHTALYWYRQSLGQGLEFLIYFQGNSAPDKSGLPSDRFSAERTGGSVSTLTIQRTQQEDSAVYLCASTPGPNYGYTFGSGTRLTVV.